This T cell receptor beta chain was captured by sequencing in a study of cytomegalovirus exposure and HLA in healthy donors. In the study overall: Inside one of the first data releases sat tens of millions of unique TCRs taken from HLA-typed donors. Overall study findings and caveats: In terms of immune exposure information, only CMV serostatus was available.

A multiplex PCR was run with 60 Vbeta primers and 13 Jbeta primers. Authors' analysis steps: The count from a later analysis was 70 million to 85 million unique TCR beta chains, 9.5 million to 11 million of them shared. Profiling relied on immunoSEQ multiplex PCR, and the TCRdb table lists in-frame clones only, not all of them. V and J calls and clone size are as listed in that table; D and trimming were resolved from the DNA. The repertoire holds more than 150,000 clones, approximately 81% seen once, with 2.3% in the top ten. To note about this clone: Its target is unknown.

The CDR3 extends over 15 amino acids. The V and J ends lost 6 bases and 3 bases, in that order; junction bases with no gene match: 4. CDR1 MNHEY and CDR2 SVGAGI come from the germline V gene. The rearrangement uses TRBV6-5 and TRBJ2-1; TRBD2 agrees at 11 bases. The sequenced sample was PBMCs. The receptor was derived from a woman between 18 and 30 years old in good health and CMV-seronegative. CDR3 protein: CASSKGTSGYNEQFF. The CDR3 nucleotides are TGTGCCAGCAGCAAGGGGACTAGCGGCTACAATGAGCAGTTCTTC.